This entry is about one T cell receptor beta chain. Antigen unknown. The sample originates from a study of chemoradiotherapy in HPV16-positive cancers. V lost 6 bases to trimming and J lost 2 bases, with 8 bases between them. This CDR3 spans 13 amino acids. From germline, CDR1 is MRHNA and CDR2 SNTAGT. TCRdb's copy holds only in-frame clones and misses some; the assay was immunoSEQ multiplex PCR. The sample records approximately 450 clones, 70% to 80% being singletons. Whole-study findings and limits: During treatment, candidate HPV-specific clones and E7-related motifs expanded in tumor. For HPV16-positive patients, expanding HPV-responsive T cells associated with longer recurrence-free survival. HPV-specific T cells were functionally defined from only a couple of HPV16-positive patients.

The source is a human donor with HPV-associated anogenital cancer. Sequenced here: tumor tissue, sampled from a patient who underwent chemoradiotherapy. The chain uses TRBV6-4 and TRBJ2-1; a weak D match, TRBD1 (5 bases). This CDR3 is CASSREPYNEQFF. For the CDR3, the DNA is TGTGCCAGCAGCAGGGAACCCTACAATGAGCAGTTCTTC.